A single T cell receptor (beta chain) is shown here with its context. The sample comes from a study of blood T cell repertoires in COVID-19. Study-level background: Nucleic acid was either cDNA or gDNA, and it came from T cells, B-cell-depleted T cells, or PBMCs.

V lost 1 base to trimming and J lost 3 bases; unmatched junction nucleotides: 4. From germline, CDR1 is LGHNT and CDR2 FRNRAP. This CDR3 region has 16 residues. Under the authors' procedure: Reference gene primer amplification gave estimated nucleated cell counts. Sequenced by immunoSEQ multiplex PCR; TCRdb stores in-frame clones only, minus some. V and J calls and clone size are given by that table; D and trimming were obtained from the DNA. The profile covers more than 200,000 clones, with about 87% appearing a single time and more than 4.5% taken by the ten largest. The specimen was peripheral blood. The sequence came from a woman aged 55-75 years with COVID-19, enrolled during active disease. V usage is TRBV12-5 and J usage is TRBJ2-1; 9 bases map to TRBD2. The CDR3, as DNA: TGTGCTAGTGGTTTGGGACTAGCGGAAATCTACAATGAGCAGTTCTTC. It yields the protein CASGLGLAEIYNEQFF.